This T cell receptor beta chain was retrieved from a study of blood T cells in healthy people across ages. For the study at large: T cells yielded about one barcoded beta molecule per two cells through template switching. Notes on the study in general: Older age coincided with a roughly linear decline in TCR beta diversity per million T cells.

A second roughly 7 to 12 cycle PCR used barcoded and J-beta primers. The template-switch adaptor, which had 12 random nucleotides, put a tag on each cDNA molecule. TCRdb itself ran the 5' RACE reads through MiXCR, one entry per CDR3 protein. Among over 1,500,000 distinct CDR3 sequences listed, 49% were seen once. In germline, CDR1 is SGHRS, CDR2 YFSETQ. The CDR3 contains 15 residues. The ends were cut back, 0 bases at V and 5 bases at J, with 12 bases in the middle. This clonotype was seen a handful of times. Its antigen is unidentified. The rearrangement joins TRBV5-1 to TRBJ2-1; D is ambiguous. What was sequenced was blood. The TCR comes from a woman in her 40s in good health. CDR3 sequence: CASSLAGYGNNEQFF. The DNA of the CDR3 is TGCGCCAGCAGCTTGGCCGGATATGGGAACAATGAGCAGTTCTTC.